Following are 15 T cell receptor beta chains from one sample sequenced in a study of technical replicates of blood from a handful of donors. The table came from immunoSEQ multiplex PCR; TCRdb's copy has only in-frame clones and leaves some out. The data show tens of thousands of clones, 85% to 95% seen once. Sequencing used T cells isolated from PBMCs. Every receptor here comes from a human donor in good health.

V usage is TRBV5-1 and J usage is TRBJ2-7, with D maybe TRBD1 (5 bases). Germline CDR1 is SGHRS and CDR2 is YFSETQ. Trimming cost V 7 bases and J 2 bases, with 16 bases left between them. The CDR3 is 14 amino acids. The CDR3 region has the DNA TGCGCCAGCGGAGTCTCAGGGTCCCCCTACGAGCAGTACTTC. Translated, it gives CASGVSGSPYEQYF.

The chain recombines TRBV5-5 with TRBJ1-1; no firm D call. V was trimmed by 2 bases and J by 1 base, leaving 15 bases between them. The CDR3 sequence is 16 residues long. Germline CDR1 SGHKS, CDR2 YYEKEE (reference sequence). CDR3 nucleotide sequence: TGTGCCAGCAGCTTCTCACCTACAACAGAGAACACTGAAGCTTTCTTT. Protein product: CASSFSPTTENTEAFF.

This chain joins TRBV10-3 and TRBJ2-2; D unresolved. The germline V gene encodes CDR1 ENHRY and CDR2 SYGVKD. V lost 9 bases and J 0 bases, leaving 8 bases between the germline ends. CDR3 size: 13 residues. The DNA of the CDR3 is TGTGCCATGACTGACGCGAACACCGGGGAGCTGTTTTTT. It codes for CAMTDANTGELFF.

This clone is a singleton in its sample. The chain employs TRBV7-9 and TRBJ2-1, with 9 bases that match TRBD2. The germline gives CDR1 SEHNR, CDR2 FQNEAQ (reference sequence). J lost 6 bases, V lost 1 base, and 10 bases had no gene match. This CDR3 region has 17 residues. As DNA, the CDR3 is TGTGCCAGCAGCTTAGTAAAGTCAGCGGGAGGTGGCAATGAGCAGTTCTTC. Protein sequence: CASSLVKSAGGGNEQFF. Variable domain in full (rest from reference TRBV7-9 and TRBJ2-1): DTGVSQNPRHKITKRGQNVTFRCDPISEHNRLYWYRQTLGQGPEFLTYFQNEAQLEKSRLLSDRFSAERPKGSFSTLEIQRTEQGDSAMYLCASSLVKSAGGGNEQFFGPGTRLTVL.

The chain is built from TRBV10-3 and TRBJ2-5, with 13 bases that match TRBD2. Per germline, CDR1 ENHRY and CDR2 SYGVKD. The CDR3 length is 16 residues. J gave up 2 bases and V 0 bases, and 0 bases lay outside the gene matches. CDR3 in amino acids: CAISESGLAGQETQYF. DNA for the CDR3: TGTGCCATCAGTGAGTCGGGACTAGCGGGGCAAGAGACCCAGTACTTC.

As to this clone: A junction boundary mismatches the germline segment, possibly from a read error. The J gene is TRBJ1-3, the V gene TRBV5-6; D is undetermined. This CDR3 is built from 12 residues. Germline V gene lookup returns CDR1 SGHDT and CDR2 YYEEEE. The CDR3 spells CASSSRPVAEHF. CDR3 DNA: TGTGCCAGCAGCTCACGCCCTGTAGCGGAACATTTT.

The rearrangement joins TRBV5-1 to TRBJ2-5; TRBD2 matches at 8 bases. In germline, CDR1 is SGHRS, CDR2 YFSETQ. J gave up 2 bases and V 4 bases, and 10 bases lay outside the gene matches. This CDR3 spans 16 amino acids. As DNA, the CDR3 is TGCGCCAGCAGCCCGGGAGCGGGAGTGGGGCAAGAGACCCAGTACTTC. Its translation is CASSPGAGVGQETQYF.

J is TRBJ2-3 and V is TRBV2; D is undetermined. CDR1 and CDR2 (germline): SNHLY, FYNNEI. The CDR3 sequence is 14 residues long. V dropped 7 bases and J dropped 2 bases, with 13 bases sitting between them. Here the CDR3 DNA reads TGTGCCAGCACCTCCGTGAGCACCACAGATACGCAGTATTTT. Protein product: CASTSVSTTDTQYF.

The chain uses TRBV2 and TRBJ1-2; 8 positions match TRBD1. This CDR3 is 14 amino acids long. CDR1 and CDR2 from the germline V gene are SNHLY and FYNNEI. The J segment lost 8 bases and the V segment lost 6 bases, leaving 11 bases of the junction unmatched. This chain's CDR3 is CASRNSGTGAGYTF. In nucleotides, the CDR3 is TGTGCCAGCAGGAATTCCGGGACAGGAGCAGGCTACACCTTC.

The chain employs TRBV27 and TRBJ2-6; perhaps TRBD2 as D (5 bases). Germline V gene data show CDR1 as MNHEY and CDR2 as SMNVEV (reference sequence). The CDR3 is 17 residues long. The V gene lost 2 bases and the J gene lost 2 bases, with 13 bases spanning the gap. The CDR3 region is CASSLVRGIPGANVLTF. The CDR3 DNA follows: TGTGCCAGCAGTTTAGTTCGAGGGATCCCTGGGGCCAACGTCCTGACTTTC.

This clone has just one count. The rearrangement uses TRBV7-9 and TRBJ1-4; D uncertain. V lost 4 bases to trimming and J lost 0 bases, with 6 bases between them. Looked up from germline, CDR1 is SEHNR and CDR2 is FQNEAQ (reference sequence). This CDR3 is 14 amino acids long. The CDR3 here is CASSYGTTNEKLFF. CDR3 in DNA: TGTGCCAGCAGCTACGGGACAACTAATGAAAAACTGTTTTTT.

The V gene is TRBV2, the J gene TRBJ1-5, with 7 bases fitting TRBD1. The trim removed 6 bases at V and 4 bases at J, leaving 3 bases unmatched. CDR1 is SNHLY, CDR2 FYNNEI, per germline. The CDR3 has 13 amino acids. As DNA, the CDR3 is TGTGCCAGCAGACCACAGGGGAATCAGCCCCAGCATTTT. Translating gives CASRPQGNQPQHF. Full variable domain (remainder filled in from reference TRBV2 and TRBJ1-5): EPEVTQTPSHQVTQMGQEVILRCVPISNHLYFYWYRQILGQKVEFLVSFYNNEISEKSEIFDDQFSVERPDGSNFTLKIRSTKLEDSAMYFCASRPQGNQPQHFGDGTRLSIL.

CDR3 DNA: TGCGCCAGCAGCCAAGGTCGGGACAGGGGATCCTATGGCTACACCTTC. Translation gives CASSQGRDRGSYGYTF. J is TRBJ1-2 and V is TRBV4-1; TRBD1 matches at 10 bases. The CDR3 totals 16 residues. Trimming cost V 1 base and J 4 bases; bases outside gene matches: 6. The V gene's germline CDR1 is MGHRA and CDR2 YSYEKL.

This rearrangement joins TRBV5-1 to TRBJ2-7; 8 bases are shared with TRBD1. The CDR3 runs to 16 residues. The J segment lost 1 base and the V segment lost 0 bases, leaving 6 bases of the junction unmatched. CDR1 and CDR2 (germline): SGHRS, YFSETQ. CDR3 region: CASSLGWRTGSYEQYF. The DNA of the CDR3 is TGCGCCAGCAGCTTGGGATGGCGGACAGGGTCCTACGAGCAGTACTTC.

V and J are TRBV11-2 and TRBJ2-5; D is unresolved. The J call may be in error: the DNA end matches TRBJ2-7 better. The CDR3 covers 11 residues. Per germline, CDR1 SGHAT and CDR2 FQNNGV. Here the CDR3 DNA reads TGTGCCAGCAGCCAACCGTCCGAGCAGTACTTC. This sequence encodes CASSQPSEQYF.